This TCR beta chain was captured in a study of cytomegalovirus exposure and HLA in healthy donors. Clones were sequenced by immunoSEQ multiplex PCR, and TCRdb holds only the in-frame ones, with some missing. Counted here are under 150,000 clones, about 87% occurring once; the ten biggest clones make up approximately 2%. The clonotype was recovered from a woman between 18 and 29 years old in good health and CMV-seronegative. The sequencing sample was made of PBMCs.

The CDR3 spells CASSLTNTIYF. The DNA of the CDR3 is TGTGCCAGCAGCCTCACTAACACCATATATTTT. V is TRBV11-3 and J is TRBJ1-3; D gene ambiguous. The V gene's germline CDR1 is SGHNT and CDR2 YENEEA. Trimming shortened V by 5 bases and J by 7 bases, and 6 bases separated the two germline ends. CDR3 size: 11 residues.